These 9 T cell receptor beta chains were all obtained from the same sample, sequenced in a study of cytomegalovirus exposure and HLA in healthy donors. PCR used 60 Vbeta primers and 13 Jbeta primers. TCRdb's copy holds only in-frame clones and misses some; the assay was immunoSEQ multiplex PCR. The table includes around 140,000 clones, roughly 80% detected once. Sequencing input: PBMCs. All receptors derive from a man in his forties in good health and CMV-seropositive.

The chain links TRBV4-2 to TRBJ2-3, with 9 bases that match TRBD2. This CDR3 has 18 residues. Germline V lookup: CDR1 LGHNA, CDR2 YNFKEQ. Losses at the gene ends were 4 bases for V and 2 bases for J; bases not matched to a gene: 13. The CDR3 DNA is TGTGCCAGCAGCCCCAGGTTCACGCTAGCGGGACACACAGATACGCAGTATTTT. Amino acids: CASSPRFTLAGHTDTQYF.

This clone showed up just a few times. DNA for the CDR3: TGTGCCAGCTCCTCCCAGGGGGTGGTCCACGAGCAGTACTTC. It is translated as CASSSQGVVHEQYF. The chain carries TRBV7-9 and TRBJ2-7, with TRBD1 identical over 7 bases. V dropped 8 bases and J dropped 5; count of bases not matched to a gene: 12. CDR1 is SEHNR, CDR2 FQNEAQ, per germline (reference sequence). The CDR3 is made up of 14 amino acids.

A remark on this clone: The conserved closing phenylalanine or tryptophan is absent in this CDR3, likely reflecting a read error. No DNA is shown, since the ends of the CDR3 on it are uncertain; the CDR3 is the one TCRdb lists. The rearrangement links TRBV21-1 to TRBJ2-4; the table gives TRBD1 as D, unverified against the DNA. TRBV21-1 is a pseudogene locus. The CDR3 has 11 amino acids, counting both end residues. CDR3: CASSKAKGQGL.

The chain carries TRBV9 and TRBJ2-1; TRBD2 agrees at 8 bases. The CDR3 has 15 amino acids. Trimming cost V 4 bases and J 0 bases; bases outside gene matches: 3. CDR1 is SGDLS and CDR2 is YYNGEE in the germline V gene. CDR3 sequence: CASSLSGSSYNEQFF. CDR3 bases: TGTGCCAGCAGCTTGAGCGGGAGCTCCTACAATGAGCAGTTCTTC.

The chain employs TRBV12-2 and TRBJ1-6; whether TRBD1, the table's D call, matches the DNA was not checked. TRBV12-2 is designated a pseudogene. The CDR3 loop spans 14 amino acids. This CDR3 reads CASGQGFYNSPLHF. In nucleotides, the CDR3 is TGTGCAAGTGGACAGGGGTTCTATAATTCACCCCTCCACTTT.

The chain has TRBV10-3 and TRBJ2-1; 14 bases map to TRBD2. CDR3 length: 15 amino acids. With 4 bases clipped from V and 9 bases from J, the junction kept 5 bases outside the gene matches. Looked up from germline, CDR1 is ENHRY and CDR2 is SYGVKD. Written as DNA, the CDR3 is TGTGCCATCAGTGCGGGACTAGCGGGAGTTGGTGAGCAGTTCTTC. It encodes CAISAGLAGVGEQFF.

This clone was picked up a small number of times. CDR3 sequence (DNA): TGTGCCAGCAGTTCTAGGCTAGCGGGCTACGAGCAGTACTTC. Its translation is CASSSRLAGYEQYF. The rearrangement links TRBV28 to TRBJ2-7; TRBD2 matches at 8 bases. The CDR3 runs 14 residues. Germline loops: CDR1 MDHEN, CDR2 SYDVKM. Losses at the gene ends were 4 bases for V and 3 bases for J; bases not matched to a gene: 5.

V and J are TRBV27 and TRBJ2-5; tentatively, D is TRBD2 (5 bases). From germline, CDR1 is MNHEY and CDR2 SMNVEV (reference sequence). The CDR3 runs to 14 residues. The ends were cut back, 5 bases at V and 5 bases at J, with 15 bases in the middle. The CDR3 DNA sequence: TGTGCCAGCAGTCCGACTACCCCGAGGGAGACCCAGTACTTC. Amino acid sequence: CASSPTTPRETQYF.

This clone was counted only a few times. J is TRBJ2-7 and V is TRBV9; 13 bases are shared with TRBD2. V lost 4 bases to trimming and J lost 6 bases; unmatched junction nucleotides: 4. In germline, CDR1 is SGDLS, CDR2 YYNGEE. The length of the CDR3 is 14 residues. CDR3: CASSPRTSGGEQYF. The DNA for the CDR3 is TGTGCCAGCAGCCCCAGGACTAGCGGGGGCGAGCAGTACTTC.